This T cell receptor beta chain originates from a study of T cell responses to AZD1222 COVID-19 vaccine. Study-level background: Combined were second doses at about 4 or about 12 weeks.

This CDR3 spans 14 amino acids. V was pared by 1 base and J by 1 base, with 8 bases between. CDR1 is SGHDT, CDR2 YYEEEE, per germline. Assay: immunoSEQ multiplex PCR; the TCRdb copy retains only in-frame clones and omits some. The top ten hold approximately 3% of the sample, which has approximately 100,000 clones, about 86% seen once. As concerns this clone: Its antigen is not identified.

The study, taken as a whole, reports: With two AZD1222 doses given, Spike-specific TCR breadth and depth both rose.

This rearrangement joins TRBV5-6 to TRBJ1-1, with D possibly matching TRBD1 (5 bases). This clonotype was obtained from an adult in good health. The sequencing here drew on peripheral blood, taken on day 0 of AZD1222 vaccination. The CDR3 protein is CASSLWGRNTEAFF. In nucleotides, the CDR3 is TGTGCCAGCAGCTTGTGGGGGAGGAACACTGAAGCTTTCTTT.